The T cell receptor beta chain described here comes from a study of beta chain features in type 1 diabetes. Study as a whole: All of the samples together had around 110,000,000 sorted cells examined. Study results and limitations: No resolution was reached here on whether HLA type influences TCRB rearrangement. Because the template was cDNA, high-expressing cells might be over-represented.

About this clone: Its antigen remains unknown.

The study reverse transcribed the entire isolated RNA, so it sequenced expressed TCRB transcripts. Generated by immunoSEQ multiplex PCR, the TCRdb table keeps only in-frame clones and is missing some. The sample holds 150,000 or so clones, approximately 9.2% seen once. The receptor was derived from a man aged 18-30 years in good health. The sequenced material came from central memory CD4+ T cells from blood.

In nucleotides, the CDR3 is TGTGCCAGCAGCCACGGACAGGGACGCACAGATACGCAGTATTTT. This codes for CASSHGQGRTDTQYF. The chain carries TRBV5-6 and TRBJ2-3; 8 bases are shared with TRBD1. The CDR3 consists of 15 residues. Trimming took 4 bases from V and 1 from J; bases not matched to a gene: 5. Germline V gene lookup returns CDR1 SGHDT and CDR2 YYEEEE. Combining the CDR3 with reference TRBV5-6 and TRBJ2-3 gives the whole variable domain DAGVTQSPTHLIKTRGQQVTLRCSPKSGHDTVSWYQQALGQGPQFIFQYYEEEERQRGNFPDRFSGHQFPNYSSELNVNALLLGDSALYLCASSHGQGRTDTQYFGPGTRLTVL.